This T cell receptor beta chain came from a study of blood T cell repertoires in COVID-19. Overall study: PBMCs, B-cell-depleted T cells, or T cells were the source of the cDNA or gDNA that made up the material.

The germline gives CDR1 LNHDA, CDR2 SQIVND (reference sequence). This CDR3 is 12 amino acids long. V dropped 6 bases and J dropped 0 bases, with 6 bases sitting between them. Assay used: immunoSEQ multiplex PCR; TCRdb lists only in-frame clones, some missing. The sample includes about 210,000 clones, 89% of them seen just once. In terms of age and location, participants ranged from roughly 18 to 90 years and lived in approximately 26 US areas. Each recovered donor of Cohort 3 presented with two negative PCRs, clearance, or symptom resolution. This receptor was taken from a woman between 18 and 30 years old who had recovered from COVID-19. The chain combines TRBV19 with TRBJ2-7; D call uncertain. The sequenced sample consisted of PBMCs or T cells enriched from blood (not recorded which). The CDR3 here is CASSSGSYEQYF. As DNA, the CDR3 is TGTGCCAGTAGCTCGGGCTCCTACGAGCAGTACTTC.